Described below is a single T cell receptor (beta chain) sequence and its context. Its antigen is unknown. One base away there is no much larger clone; base qualities are not given. The data originate from a study of blood T cell repertoires in COVID-19 (dated by TCRdb to about 2020). Describing the broader study: Collaborator samples came from the United States, Italy and Spain and covered acute and convalescent phases of COVID-19. Samples came from the ongoing ImmuneRACE study (first 160 participants) plus 1,254 subjects from 6 global collaborators. The repertoires were released in a freely available public database intended as a resource for research on the immune response to SARS-CoV-2. Nearly every sample came with metadata listing a de-identified subject ID, COVID-19 status, age in years and sex. The prospective study material was composed of cDNA or gDNA derived from T cells, B-cell-depleted T cells, or PBMCs. Where available, HLA class I and class II types were taken from metadata supplied by the sample provider and were not determined by assay-based typing. The dataset comprised deeply sampled blood TCRbeta repertoires from subjects exposed to, actively infected with, or recovered from COVID-19.

Points the paper makes about the study in general: How much clinical and demographic metadata was included differed by source and by participant, and the metadata was provided uncurated.

Collaborating institutions collected whole blood in K2EDTA tubes following their own protocols. For TCRbeta analysis, collaborators shipped samples in one of three forms: frozen whole blood, isolated PBMCs, or DNA extracted from either of those sample types. TCRbeta CDR3 regions were amplified from genomic DNA using the immunoSEQ Assay, a bias-controlled multiplex PCR. As for the authors' bioinformatics: The number of nucleated cells in each sample was estimated from the amplification of reference gene primers within the assay. To quantify the absolute abundance of each unique TCRbeta CDR3 rearrangement, sequence reads were collapsed and filtered. For each sample, productive Simpson clonality was calculated by taking the square root of Simpson's diversity index across productive rearrangements. TCRdb's version of the immuneACCESS table is confined to in-frame rearrangements and falls short of the full clone set. An unresolved V gene accounts for under half of the shortfall where checked; the remainder is of unknown origin. V and J calls and clone size follow that table, whereas D and trimming were derived from the DNA. The sample table contains approximately 71,000 clones; only one count was recorded for 88% of them. Approximately 4.8% of the sample rests with the top ten.

Cut back by 4 bases and 3 bases, the V and J ends lie 22 bases apart. The CDR1 and CDR2 encoded by the germline V gene are SGHRS and YFSETQ. The CDR3 runs 18 amino acids, cysteine and phenylalanine included. The kept DNA is CDR3 alone, 54 bases in frame from the first base. The receptor chain draws on TRBV5-1 and TRBJ2-2; a weak D assignment points to TRBD2 (7 bases agree). This TCR came from a human donor in a cohort sampled during active COVID-19. Source material: peripheral blood. The nucleotides are TGCGCCAGCAGCCGGAAGTCGGGGGGCGCGGCGGACACCGGGGAGCTGTTTTTT. The encoded protein is CASSRKSGGAADTGELFF.